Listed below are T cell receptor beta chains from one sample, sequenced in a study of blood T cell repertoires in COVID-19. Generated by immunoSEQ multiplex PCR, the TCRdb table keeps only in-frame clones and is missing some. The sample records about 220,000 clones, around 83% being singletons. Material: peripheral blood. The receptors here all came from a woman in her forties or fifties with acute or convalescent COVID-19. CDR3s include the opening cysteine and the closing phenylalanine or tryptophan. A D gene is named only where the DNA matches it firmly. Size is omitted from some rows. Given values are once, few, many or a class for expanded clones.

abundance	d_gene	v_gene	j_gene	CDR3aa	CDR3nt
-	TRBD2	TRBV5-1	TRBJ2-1	CASSPGLADYNEQFF	TGCGCCAGCAGCCCGGGACTAGCGGACTACAATGAGCAGTTCTTC
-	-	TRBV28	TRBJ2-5	CASSRQTRQETQYF	TGTGCCAGCAGCCGACAGACCCGGCAAGAGACCCAGTACTTC
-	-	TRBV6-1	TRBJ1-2	CASSESRNYGYTF	TGTGCCAGCAGTGAAAGCCGTAACTATGGCTACACCTTC
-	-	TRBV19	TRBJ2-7	CASSPGEYEQYF	TGTGCCAGTAGTCCCGGAGAGTACGAGCAGTACTTC
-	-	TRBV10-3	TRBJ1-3	CAISAQDSSGNTIYF	TGTGCCATCAGCGCTCAGGACAGCTCTGGAAACACCATATATTTT
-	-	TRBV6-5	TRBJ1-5	CASSYNPDQPQHF	TGTGCCAGCAGTTATAATCCGGATCAGCCCCAGCATTTT
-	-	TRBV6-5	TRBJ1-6	CASNLDPRGSPLHF	TGTGCCAGCAACTTAGACCCCAGGGGTTCACCCCTCCACTTT
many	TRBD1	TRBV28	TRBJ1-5	CASSTGGNNQPQHF	TGTGCCAGCAGTACAGGGGGCAACAATCAGCCCCAGCATTTT
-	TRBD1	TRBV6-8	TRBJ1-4	CASDRLPGQGATNEKLFF	TGTGCCAGCGACCGATTACCGGGACAGGGGGCAACTAATGAAAAACTGTTTTTT
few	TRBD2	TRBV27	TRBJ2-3	CASSPTTSGRTDTQYF	TGTGCCAGCAGTCCGACGACTAGCGGGAGGACAGATACGCAGTATTTT
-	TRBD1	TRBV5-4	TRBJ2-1	CASSYPGTGGRGEQFF	TGTGCCAGCAGCTACCCCGGGACAGGGGGCCGGGGTGAGCAGTTCTTC
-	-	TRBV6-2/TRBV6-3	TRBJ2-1	CASSYASDQFF	TGTGCCAGCAGTTACGCTAGCGATCAGTTCTTC
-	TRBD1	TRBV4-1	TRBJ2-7	CASSQGGDRVTYEQYF	TGCGCCAGCAGCCAGGGTGGGGACAGAGTAACCTACGAGCAGTACTTC
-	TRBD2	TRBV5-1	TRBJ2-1	CASSLGSGRDEQFF	TGCGCCAGCAGCTTGGGGTCGGGGAGGGATGAGCAGTTCTTC
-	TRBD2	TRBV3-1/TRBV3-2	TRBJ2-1	CASSQVGAGVYNEQFF	TGTGCCAGCAGCCAAGTCGGGGCGGGAGTTTACAATGAGCAGTTCTTC
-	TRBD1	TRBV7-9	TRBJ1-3	CASSQSSGQGNTIYF	TGTGCCAGCAGCCAATCCTCGGGACAGGGAAACACCATATATTTT